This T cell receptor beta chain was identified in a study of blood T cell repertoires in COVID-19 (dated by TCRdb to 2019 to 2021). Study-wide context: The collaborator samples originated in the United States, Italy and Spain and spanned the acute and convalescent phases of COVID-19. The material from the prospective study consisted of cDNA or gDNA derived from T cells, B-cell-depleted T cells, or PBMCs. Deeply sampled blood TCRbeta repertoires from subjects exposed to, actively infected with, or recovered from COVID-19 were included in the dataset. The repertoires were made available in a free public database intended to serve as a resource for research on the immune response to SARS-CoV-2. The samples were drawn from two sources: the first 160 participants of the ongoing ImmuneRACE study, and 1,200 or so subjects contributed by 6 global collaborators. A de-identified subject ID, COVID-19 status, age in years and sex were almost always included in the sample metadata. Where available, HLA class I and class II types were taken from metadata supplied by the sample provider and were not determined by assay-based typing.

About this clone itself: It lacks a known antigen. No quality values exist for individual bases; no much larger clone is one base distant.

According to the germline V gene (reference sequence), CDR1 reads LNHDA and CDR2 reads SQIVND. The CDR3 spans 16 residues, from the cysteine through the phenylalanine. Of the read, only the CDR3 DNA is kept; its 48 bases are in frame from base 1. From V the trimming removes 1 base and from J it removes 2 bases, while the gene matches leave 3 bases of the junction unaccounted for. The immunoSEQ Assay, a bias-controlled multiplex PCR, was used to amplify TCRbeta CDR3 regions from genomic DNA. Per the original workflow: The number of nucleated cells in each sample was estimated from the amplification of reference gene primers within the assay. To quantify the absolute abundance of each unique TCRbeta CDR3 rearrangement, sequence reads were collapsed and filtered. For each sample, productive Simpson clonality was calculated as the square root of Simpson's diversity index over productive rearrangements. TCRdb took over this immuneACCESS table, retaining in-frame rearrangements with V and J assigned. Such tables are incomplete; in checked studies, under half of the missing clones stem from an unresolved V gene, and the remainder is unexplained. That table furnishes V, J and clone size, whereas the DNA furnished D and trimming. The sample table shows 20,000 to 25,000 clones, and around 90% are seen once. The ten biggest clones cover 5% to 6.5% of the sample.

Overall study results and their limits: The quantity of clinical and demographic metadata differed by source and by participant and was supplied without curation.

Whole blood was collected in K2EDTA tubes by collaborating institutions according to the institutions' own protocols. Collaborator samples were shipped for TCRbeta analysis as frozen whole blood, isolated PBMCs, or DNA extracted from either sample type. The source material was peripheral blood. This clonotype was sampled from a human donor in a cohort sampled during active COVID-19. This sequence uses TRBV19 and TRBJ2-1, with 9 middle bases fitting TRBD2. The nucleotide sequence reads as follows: TGTGCCAGTAGTATAGGAGCTAGCGGGGCCTACAATGAGCAGTTCTTC. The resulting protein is CASSIGASGAYNEQFF.